This T cell receptor (beta chain) was identified during a study of blood T cells in healthy people across ages. The study, taken as a whole, reports: Naive and antigen-experienced cells were not separated, limiting conclusive comparison. Roughly linear age-related decline in beta diversity appeared, significant by age around 38.

This CDR3 region has 15 residues. Germline assignment: CDR1 MNHEY and CDR2 SMNVEV (reference sequence). With respect to this clonotype: No antigen is known for it.

A sample-barcoded 5' primer and a J-beta primer mix were used in a second PCR of roughly 7 to 11 cycles. A single record per CDR3 protein comes from TCRdb applying MiXCR to the 5' RACE reads. The table has some 850,000 distinct CDR3 sequences, roughly 26% seen once. Isolated PBMCs totaled at least 6 million in each sample. Separately, the same data were catalogued under a study of T cells of mothers and their children. In that study: Related mother and child pairs showed slightly greater overlap (not significant) than unrelated pairs did.

The rearrangement uses TRBV27 and TRBJ2-5; 7 bases agree with TRBD1. TRBJ2-7 explains the end of the DNA better; the J call may be wrong. This TCR came from a boy between 10 and 17 years old in good health. Sequencing input: blood. The CDR3 nucleotides read TGTGCCAGCAGTTCGGGAAACAGGGGCCTCTACGAGCAGTACTTC. It is translated as CASSSGNRGLYEQYF.